One sample yielded the 26 T cell receptor beta chains listed below, sequenced in a study of T cell responses to AZD1222 COVID-19 vaccine. Sequencing used immunoSEQ multiplex PCR; TCRdb keeps in-frame clones, though not all of them. The table lists about 180,000 clones, around 88% of them singletons, with approximately 0.5% in the top ten. Sequenced material: peripheral blood, taken on day 0 of AZD1222 vaccination. The receptors derive from an adult in good health.

This clone occurred once. The J gene is TRBJ2-3, the V gene TRBV18, with D possibly called TRBD1 or TRBD2 (5 bases each). The CDR3 contains 14 residues. The V end was cut by 4 bases, the J end by 2 bases, with 10 bases between. Germline assignment: CDR1 KGHSH and CDR2 LQKENI. CDR3 loop: CASSLGTLTDTQYF. DNA of the CDR3: TGTGCCAGCTCACTTGGGACCCTCACAGATACGCAGTATTTT.

The chain couples TRBV5-1 to TRBJ2-2, with D possibly matching TRBD2 (5 bases). Germline loops: CDR1 SGHRS, CDR2 YFSETQ. Trimming stripped 0 bases from V and 5 bases from J, with 8 bases between. The length of the CDR3 is 14 residues. The CDR3 DNA follows: TGCGCCAGCAGCTTGGCGGGGTCTACCGGGGAGCTGTTTTTT. It specifies CASSLAGSTGELFF.

This rearrangement joins TRBV6-5 to TRBJ1-2, with a weak D call TRBD1 (6 bases). The length of the CDR3 is 15 residues. CDR1 and CDR2 (germline): MNHEY, SVGAGI. The V and J ends lost 6 bases and 2 bases respectively, with 16 bases between them. This CDR3 is CASSPGGGVNYGYTF. DNA of the CDR3: TGTGCCAGCAGCCCGGGGGGCGGAGTAAACTATGGCTACACCTTC.

The rearrangement joins TRBV5-4 to TRBJ2-3; D is unresolved. Trimming left V 0 bases short and J 0 bases short, with 2 bases between. Germline CDR1 reads SGHNT; CDR2 reads YYREEE (reference sequence). The CDR3 runs to 13 residues. The CDR3 spells CASSLDSTDTQYF. The CDR3 coding sequence is TGTGCCAGCAGCTTGGACAGCACAGATACGCAGTATTTT.

V and J are TRBV28 and TRBJ1-2, with unresolved D. The CDR3 consists of 15 residues. Germline V gene lookup returns CDR1 MDHEN and CDR2 SYDVKM. Trimming shortened V by 6 bases and J by 0 bases, and 14 bases separated the two germline ends. The CDR3 sequence is CASRKAGSSNYGYTF. Here the CDR3 DNA reads TGTGCCAGCAGGAAAGCAGGTTCTTCTAACTATGGCTACACCTTC.

This chain connects TRBV7-2 to TRBJ1-2, with D unclear. The CDR3 is 11 amino acids. The V and J ends lost 3 bases and 4 bases respectively, with 3 bases between them. The germline V gene encodes CDR1 SGHTA and CDR2 FQGNSA. CDR3 sequence: CASSLIYGYTF. CDR3 nucleotide sequence: TGTGCCAGCAGCTTGATCTATGGCTACACCTTC.

The genes are TRBV4-1 and TRBJ1-6, with TRBD1 as a possible D gene (6 bases). V was shortened by 5 bases and J by 8 bases, with 16 bases between the two germline ends. This CDR3 comprises 15 residues. Germline-derived CDR1 and CDR2 are MGHRA and YSYEKL. CDR3 loop: CASSEKNRVDSPLHF. The CDR3, as DNA: TGCGCCAGCAGCGAAAAGAACAGGGTGGATTCACCCCTCCACTTT.

In DNA, the CDR3 is TGTGCCAGCACTCACCCGGTGGGCACAGATACGCAGTATTTT. Protein product: CASTHPVGTDTQYF. The J gene is TRBJ2-3, the V gene TRBV6-5, with D uncertain. The V gene lost 7 bases and the J gene lost 1 base, with 12 bases spanning the gap. The germline V gene has CDR1 MNHEY and CDR2 SVGAGI. This CDR3 is 14 amino acids long.

The chain carries TRBV6-5 and TRBJ2-1; possibly TRBD2 for D (5 bases). Trimming stripped 5 bases from V and 12 bases from J, with 14 bases between. This CDR3 region has 12 residues. The germline CDR1 and CDR2 sequences are MNHEY and SVGAGI. The CDR3 reads CASSRGLKGQFF. CDR3 nucleotide sequence: TGTGCCAGCAGTCGCGGGTTAAAGGGGCAGTTCTTC.

The chain joins TRBV28 to TRBJ2-2; D is unresolved. The CDR3 length is 14 residues. Looked up from germline, CDR1 is MDHEN and CDR2 is SYDVKM. V lost 6 bases and J 0 bases, leaving 8 bases between the germline ends. The CDR3 loop reads CASRDYANTGELFF. For the CDR3, the DNA is TGTGCCAGCAGGGATTACGCGAACACCGGGGAGCTGTTTTTT.

Here the CDR3 DNA reads TGTGCCAGCAGCCCCCTCCCAGGGGAGACCCAGTACTTC. Translation gives CASSPLPGETQYF. The V and J genes are TRBV3-1 (or the pseudogene TRBV3-2) and TRBJ2-5, with D tentatively TRBD1 (5 bases). V gave up 4 bases and J gave up 5 bases, with 11 bases separating them. The CDR3 sequence is 13 residues long. Germline loops: CDR1 LGHDT, CDR2 YNNKEL (reference sequence).

V usage is TRBV14 and J usage is TRBJ1-2; D unclear. Trimming left V 3 bases short and J 3 bases short, with 11 bases between. This CDR3 spans 14 amino acids. Germline loops: CDR1 SGHDN, CDR2 FVKESK. The CDR3 coding sequence is TGTGCCAGCAGCCACCCCGGGTCTTACTATGGCTACACCTTC. This gives the protein CASSHPGSYYGYTF.

The CDR3 nucleotides read TGTGCCAGCAGTTTGGTCGGGGACTATCAAGAGACCCAGTACTTC. It specifies CASSLVGDYQETQYF. The V call is TRBV27, the J call TRBJ2-5; 7 bases line up with TRBD2. The CDR3 spans 15 residues. Trimming cost V 3 bases and J 2 bases; bases outside gene matches: 6. Germline CDR1 and CDR2: MNHEY and SMNVEV (reference sequence).

The chain links TRBV5-1 to TRBJ1-3; possibly TRBD1 for D (6 bases). The V end lost 1 base, the J end lost 2 bases, and 7 bases lay between the germline ends. Germline values: CDR1 SGHRS, CDR2 YFSETQ. The CDR3 extends over 14 amino acids. CDR3 DNA sequence: TGCGCCAGCAGCTTGTCAGGGGCTGGAAACACCATATATTTT. It yields the protein CASSLSGAGNTIYF. Filled out from reference TRBV5-1 and TRBJ1-3, the complete variable domain reads KAGVTQTPRYLIKTRGQQVTLSCSPISGHRSVSWYQQTPGQGLQFLFEYFSETQRNKGNFPGRFSGRQFSNSRSEMNVSTLELGDSALYLCASSLSGAGNTIYFGEGSWLTVV.

V gene TRBV5-1 combines with J gene TRBJ2-2; 7 nucleotides match TRBD1. Trimming at V came to 4 bases and at J to 3 bases, leaving 6 bases not matched to a gene. CDR3 length equals 15 residues. Looked up from germline, CDR1 is SGHRS and CDR2 is YFSETQ. CDR3: CASSATGLDTGELFF. The CDR3 DNA is TGCGCCAGCAGCGCGACAGGGTTGGACACCGGGGAGCTGTTTTTT.

The sample holds one count of this clone. J is TRBJ1-6 and V is TRBV5-1, with D possibly being TRBD1 (6 bases). The CDR3 covers 14 residues. Germline CDR1 and CDR2: SGHRS and YFSETQ. The germline V and J ends were trimmed by 2 bases and 7 bases, with 10 bases remaining between them. CDR3 amino acids: CASSFGQTNSPLHF. The CDR3, as DNA: TGCGCCAGCAGCTTCGGACAGACCAATTCACCCCTCCACTTT.

The genes are TRBV4-1 and TRBJ1-3; tentatively, D is TRBD1 (5 bases). The CDR3 extends over 18 amino acids. Germline values: CDR1 MGHRA, CDR2 YSYEKL. Trimming cost V 1 base and J 1 base, with 17 bases left between them. CDR3 in amino acids: CASSQVNRQRLSGNTIYF. The CDR3 DNA is TGCGCCAGCAGCCAAGTCAATCGACAGAGATTATCTGGAAACACCATATATTTT.

The V and J genes are TRBV27 and TRBJ2-6; possibly TRBD1 or TRBD2 for D (5 bases each). Trimming cost V 2 bases and J 4 bases, with 15 bases left between them. Germline V gives CDR1 MNHEY, CDR2 SMNVEV (reference sequence). The CDR3 consists of 17 residues. The CDR3 DNA is TGTGCCAGCAGTTTAAAAGGGGACCTTCTCGGGGCCAACGTCCTGACTTTC. Encoded protein: CASSLKGDLLGANVLTF.

The CDR3 DNA is TGCAGCTTTCAGACAGCAGGCACTGAAGCTTTCTTT. Its protein is CSFQTAGTEAFF. The genes are TRBV29-1 and TRBJ1-1, with D possibly being TRBD1 (5 bases). The V end lost 8 bases, the J end lost 4 bases, and 14 bases lay between the germline ends. The germline V gene encodes CDR1 SQVTM and CDR2 ANQGSEA. The CDR3 is 12 amino acids.

The rearrangement uses TRBV19 and TRBJ1-5, with 9 positions matching TRBD1. The trim removed 5 bases at V and 6 bases at J, leaving 11 bases unmatched. Germline lookup yields CDR1 LNHDA and CDR2 SQIVND (reference sequence). The CDR3 length is 16 residues. CDR3 amino acids: CASSRTDRGAGQPQHF. The CDR3, as DNA: TGTGCCAGTAGTCGAACGGACAGGGGAGCAGGTCAGCCCCAGCATTTT.

This chain connects TRBV11-2 to TRBJ2-7; the D gene is possibly TRBD1 (5 bases). The germline V gene has CDR1 SGHAT and CDR2 FQNNGV. The length of the CDR3 is 17 residues. The V gene lost 4 bases and the J gene lost 1 base, with 20 bases spanning the gap. The CDR3 region has the DNA TGTGCCAGCAGCTCGTTTCGTTTAGGGGCCTTTTCCTACGAGCAGTACTTC. Translating it yields CASSSFRLGAFSYEQYF.

This chain links TRBV7-2 with TRBJ2-3; TRBD2 aligns across 7 bases. The V gene end was trimmed by 5 bases and the J gene end by 3 bases; junction bases not matched to a gene: 5. This CDR3 contains 14 residues. Germline CDR1 and CDR2: SGHTA and FQGNSA. CDR3 in amino acids: CASSRRAGTDTQYF. The CDR3 DNA is TGTGCCAGCAGCCGCCGAGCGGGGACAGATACGCAGTATTTT.

This chain's CDR3 is CASSPGIGETQYF. CDR3 nucleotides: TGTGCCAGTAGCCCGGGGATAGGAGAGACCCAGTACTTC. The chain uses TRBV19 and TRBJ2-5, with D possibly matching TRBD2 (5 bases). The CDR3 runs 13 residues. CDR1 and CDR2 from the germline V gene are LNHDA and SQIVND (reference sequence). Trimming pared 6 bases from V and 4 bases from J, leaving 12 bases between.

The rearrangement links TRBV6-5 to TRBJ1-2, with unresolved D. The V and J ends lost 7 bases and 0 bases respectively, with 15 bases between them. The CDR3 runs to 15 residues. Germline V gene sequence: CDR1 MNHEY, CDR2 SVGAGI. CDR3 bases: TGTGCCAGCACCCCAGACTACGGAGCTAACTATGGCTACACCTTC. This sequence encodes CASTPDYGANYGYTF.

The chain uses TRBV6-5 and TRBJ2-5; no clear D. From germline, CDR1 is MNHEY and CDR2 SVGAGI. The V gene lost 6 bases and the J gene lost 4 bases, with 9 bases spanning the gap. CDR3 length equals 12 residues. DNA of the CDR3: TGTGCCAGCAGCCTTAAGACAGAGACCCAGTACTTC. It specifies CASSLKTETQYF.

The chain carries TRBV28 and TRBJ1-2; D may be TRBD1 (6 bases). The V end was cut by 4 bases, the J end by 6 bases, with 15 bases between. CDR3 length: 14 residues. From germline, CDR1 is MDHEN and CDR2 SYDVKM. This chain's CDR3 is CASSSGDNPHGYTF. The DNA of the CDR3 is TGTGCCAGCAGTTCCGGGGACAATCCCCATGGCTACACCTTC.